This entry concerns a single T cell receptor beta chain. Its target antigen remains unknown. One base away there is no much larger clone; base qualities are not given. What this sample's time point label stands for: pre-sensitization, week 0. The sample's treatment or condition, from its label and the paper: therapeutic diphenylcyclopropenone sensitization with weekly scalp DPC. Unfractionated whole blood was collected in Tempus Blood RNA tubes, and total RNA was extracted from that blood. At each patch-test visit, blood was drawn before the patch test was applied. Patients were considered eligible if aged 18 to 70, diagnosed with alopecia and deemed suitable for DPC therapy, and patients were excluded if pregnant. This entry comes from a study of human T cells and chemical hapten exposure (dated by TCRdb to the early 2020s). Some background on the complete study: For sensitization, 2% DPC in acetone was applied to a roughly 2 cm by roughly 2 cm area of upper inner arm skin. The study tracked peripheral blood TCR repertoire changes in vivo during primary and secondary sensitization to the hapten diphenylcyclopropenone (DPC) in alopecia patients. The libraries were sequenced as a pool, and the TCR yield per sample differed mostly because of small variations in library volumes within the pool. Both TCR alpha and TCR beta chains were sequenced from each blood RNA sample. Patients additionally received weekly therapeutic DPC doses to the scalp throughout the roughly 25-week study period. Blood was sampled from patients pre-sensitization (week 0) and at 2, 6 and about 24 weeks after DPC sensitization. About 27 alopecia patients gave blood for TCR sequencing at one to four time points (pre-sensitization, 2, 6 and 24 weeks). Alopecia areata with under or over 50% scalp involvement, alopecia totalis and alopecia universalis were represented in the patient cohort, which was mostly female. Patch testing was performed on the upper back with Finn chambers containing 0.01% DPC, and the patch tests were scored after 6 days according to International Contact Dermatitis Research Group standards. Broader findings and caveats from the paper: Because all patients had alopecia, a presumed autoimmune disease, the immune response of the patients might differ from that of healthy individuals. The number of PT1 expanded TCRs positively correlated with patch test score, significant at thresholds 8, 16 and 32 but not 4. Compared with pre-sensitization or healthy control sets, expanded TCRs formed significantly more large CDR3 similarity clusters, which is consistent with antigen-driven responses. DPC sensitization did not change how many TCRs were above 1 in 1000 frequency, and no evidence was found of alterations in global repertoire structure. Repeated subsampling changed both the strength of the expansion versus patch-test correlation and the threshold at which that correlation became significant.

From the cysteine up to the phenylalanine, the CDR3 has a length of 13 residues. Kept here is only the CDR3 DNA, which spans 39 bases and is read in frame from base 1. The germline V gene specifies MGHDK as CDR1 and SYGVNS as CDR2. The junction shows trimming of 3 bases on V and 8 bases on J, and the gene matches do not reach 4 bases of it. Preparation of the library involved RACE. The instrument given in TCRdb is NextSeq 500. During library preparation, unique molecular identifiers were attached to individual cDNA molecules so that TCRs could be counted quantitatively and reproducibly. For the original study's pipeline: The median number of TCRs per sample was around 96,000, ranging from roughly 23,224 to 700,000. V, J and CDR3 annotation of the TCR reads was performed with the Decombinator software suite. For the PS versus PT1 abundance plots, all samples were subsampled to the same number of TCRs (28,000). Expanded TCRs were defined as absent before sensitization and observed at least eight times at the 2-week time point. In-frame beta chains were kept once TCRdb had trimmed the public reads at Q25 with fastp and called clones with MiXCR. Identical CDR3 proteins give one entry, which carries the most common genes and DNA. TCRdb's processing, not the authors' own work, is the source of the V and J calls. This sample gives some 57,000 distinct CDR3 sequences in total; approximately 10% of them show up just once. 9.5% to 10% of the sample is held by the ten biggest clonotypes.

The sequence links TRBV25-1 to TRBJ2-1; TRBD1 lines up with 7 middle nucleotides. The sample consisted of whole blood, taken in connection with sensitization to the hapten diphenylcyclopropenone (DPC). This receptor was obtained from a woman aged 30 to 39 with alopecia areata. Some clones in this sample may be carry-over from other donors' samples. In nucleotide form, the sequence is TGTGCCAGCAGTGAGACAGGGAGCTATGAGCAGTTCTTC. It codes for CASSETGSYEQFF.